The 6 T cell receptor beta chains listed next were all sequenced from one sample in a study of blood T cell repertoires in COVID-19. The method was immunoSEQ multiplex PCR; TCRdb's version includes in-frame clones alone and lacks a portion of them. This sample has around 280,000 clones, with about nine tenths found just once. Sequenced material: PBMCs or T cells enriched from blood (not recorded which). The receptor set was obtained from a woman between 40 and 50 years old who had recovered from COVID-19.

This clone was recorded only once. The chain employs TRBV6-5 and TRBJ1-3; 8 bases agree with TRBD1. V was clipped by 4 bases and J by 4 bases; unmatched bases: 3. This CDR3 comprises 14 residues. Germline V gives CDR1 MNHEY, CDR2 SVGAGI. DNA of the CDR3: TGTGCCAGCAGTTCACAGGGGGTCGGAAACACCATATATTTT. Residues: CASSSQGVGNTIYF.

The chain's CDR3 is CASSHSPRVSTYEQYF. In DNA form, the CDR3 reads TGCGCCAGCAGCCATAGTCCCAGGGTCAGTACCTACGAGCAGTACTTC. The gene calls are TRBV4-3 and TRBJ2-7; tentatively, D is TRBD1 (5 bases). This CDR3 has 16 residues. The V gene's germline CDR1 is LGHNA and CDR2 YSLEER. Between the trimmed V and J ends, which lost 3 bases and 2 bases, there was a span of 17 bases.

V and J are TRBV29-1 and TRBJ1-2; 10 positions match TRBD1. Germline-derived CDR1 and CDR2 are SQVTM and ANQGSEA. The CDR3 is 14 amino acids. V lost 4 bases and J lost 6; bases outside the gene matches: 8. Here the CDR3 reads CSVAPRQGADGYTF. DNA of the CDR3: TGCAGCGTTGCCCCACGACAGGGGGCGGATGGCTACACCTTC.

This clone was seen more than once but under ten times. This sequence joins TRBV6-6 and TRBJ1-5; weak D call: TRBD1 (6 bases). Per germline, CDR1 MNHNY and CDR2 SVGAGI (reference sequence). The V end was cut by 10 bases, the J end by 1 base, with 20 bases between. This CDR3 is 16 amino acids long. CDR3 protein: CATFTWGQGSNQPQHF. CDR3 sequence (DNA): TGTGCCACCTTCACCTGGGGGCAGGGGAGCAATCAGCCCCAGCATTTT.

The chain recombines TRBV5-1 with TRBJ1-4; TRBD1 is a possible D gene (6 bases). Germline assignment: CDR1 SGHRS and CDR2 YFSETQ. V dropped 3 bases and J dropped 5 bases, with 17 bases sitting between them. The CDR3 is made up of 16 amino acids. This chain's CDR3 is CASSWNPGTLNEKLFF. As DNA, the CDR3 is TGCGCCAGCAGCTGGAATCCCGGGACATTAAATGAAAAACTGTTTTTT.

The chain couples TRBV28 to TRBJ1-5; 9 positions agree with TRBD1. V lost 10 bases, J lost 4 bases, and 11 bases stayed unmatched. CDR3 size: 15 residues. Germline CDR1 reads MDHEN; CDR2 reads SYDVKM. Here the CDR3 DNA reads TGTGCCACCACTTCGTGGGACAGGGAAAATCAGCCCCAGCATTTT. Translation: CATTSWDRENQPQHF.